The T cell receptor (beta chain) under discussion was sequenced for a study of human T cells and chemical hapten exposure (dated by TCRdb to the early 2020s). Regarding the research as a whole: For sensitization, 2% DPC in acetone was applied to a 2 cm by 2 cm area of upper inner arm skin. Throughout the study period of around 24 weeks, patients also received therapeutic DPC doses to the scalp every week. Patch tests used Finn chambers with 0.01% DPC on the upper back, scored after 6 days by International Contact Dermatitis Research Group standards. The patient cohort, mostly female, included alopecia areata with under or over 50% scalp involvement, alopecia totalis and alopecia universalis. The libraries were sequenced as a pool, and the TCR yield per sample differed mostly because of small variations in library volumes within the pool. The study tracked peripheral blood TCR repertoire changes in vivo during primary and secondary sensitization to the hapten diphenylcyclopropenone (DPC) in alopecia patients. Blood samples were taken from patients before sensitization (week 0) and then at 2, 6 and about 24 weeks after DPC sensitization. Approximately 28 alopecia patients provided blood for TCR sequencing at one to four time points (pre-sensitization, 2, 6 and 24 weeks). Beyond this particular receptor, the publication reports: The number of PT1 expanded TCRs positively correlated with patch test score, significant at thresholds 8, 16 and 32 but not 4. Significantly more large CDR3 similarity clusters were formed by expanded TCRs than by pre-sensitization or healthy control sets, consistent with antigen-driven responses. Because every patient had alopecia, a presumed autoimmune disease, the patients' immune response might differ from that of healthy individuals. DPC sensitization did not change how many TCRs were above 1 in 1000 frequency, and no evidence was found of alterations in global repertoire structure. After repeated subsampling, the strength of the expansion versus patch-test correlation and the threshold at which it became significant changed.

Per the publication, the time point label means: patch test 2, 6 weeks after DPC sensitization. This specimen's treatment or condition label, per the study, means: therapeutic diphenylcyclopropenone sensitization with weekly scalp DPC. At each patch-test visit, blood was drawn before the patch test was applied. Patients were eligible if aged 18 to 70, diagnosed with alopecia and judged suitable for DPC therapy, and pregnant patients were excluded. Total RNA was extracted from unfractionated whole blood collected in Tempus Blood RNA tubes. Libraries were built with RACE. The data were produced on a NextSeq 500. During library preparation, unique molecular identifiers were attached to individual cDNA molecules so that TCRs could be counted quantitatively and reproducibly. Both TCR alpha and TCR beta chains were sequenced from each blood RNA sample. The published analysis was carried out like this. A median of about 100,000 TCRs per sample was observed, with a range of roughly 23,224 to 750,000. V, J and CDR3 annotation of the TCR reads was performed with the Decombinator software suite. For PS versus PT1 abundance plots, all samples were subsampled to the same number of TCRs (28,000). Expanded TCRs were defined as absent before sensitization and observed at least eight times at the 2-week time point. TCRdb applied fastp at Q25 and MiXCR to the public reads, then kept only in-frame beta chains. Each CDR3 protein appears once, grouped with its most common genes and DNA. The V and J calls reflect TCRdb's pipeline rather than the authors' work. Within this sample are some 42,000 distinct CDR3 sequences, with 8.9% of them counted one time only. In total, the top ten clones hold approximately 15% of the sample.

The CDR3 holds 16 amino acids from the cysteine to the phenylalanine. Here the CDR3 DNA is all that survives: 48 bases in frame from base 1. The V end loses 2 bases and the J end loses 0 bases, and a stretch of 13 bases separates them. Taken from the germline V gene, the CDR1 and CDR2 loops are KGHSH and LQKENI. Worth noting for this clonotype: Its antigen is unknown. No much larger clone is present one base from it, and per-base qualities are unavailable.

This TCR came from a woman aged 40 to 49 with alopecia areata. Some clones in this sample may be carry-over from other donors' samples. The sequenced sample was whole blood, obtained in connection with sensitization to the hapten diphenylcyclopropenone (DPC). The sequence is built from TRBV18 and TRBJ1-2; there is no confident call for the D gene. The CDR3 reads CASSPLDLVSNYGYTF. Here is the DNA: TGTGCCAGCTCACCATTGGACCTCGTTTCTAACTATGGCTACACCTTC.